What follows is one TCR beta chain and its context. The data stem from a study of blood T cell repertoires in COVID-19. The overall study: Spain, Italy and the United States supplied samples that represented acute and convalescent COVID-19. In each case, the material was cDNA or gDNA derived from T cells, B-cell-depleted T cells, or PBMCs.

V was pared by 0 bases and J by 5 bases, with 4 bases of the junction left unmatched. The CDR3 extends over 14 amino acids. CDR1 is SGHRS, CDR2 YFSETQ, per germline. Study processing details: Quantification of nucleated cells was approximated via reference gene primer amplification. This table comes from immunoSEQ multiplex PCR, and its TCRdb copy is limited to in-frame clones, with some not included. The V and J calls and clone size come from that table; D and trimming were worked out from the DNA. The sample consists of 400,000 to 550,000 clones, approximately 90% of them appearing once. This chain connects TRBV5-1 to TRBJ2-7, with 8 bases fitting TRBD1. The sample consisted of peripheral blood. The origin of this receptor is a woman aged 30 to 39 with acute or convalescent COVID-19. The CDR3 nucleotides read TGCGCCAGCAGCTTGGACAGGGGGTTCGACGAGCAGTACTTC. Protein: CASSLDRGFDEQYF. Supplemented by reference TRBV5-1 and TRBJ2-7, the full variable domain reads KAGVTQTPRYLIKTRGQQVTLSCSPISGHRSVSWYQQTPGQGLQFLFEYFSETQRNKGNFPGRFSGRQFSNSRSEMNVSTLELGDSALYLCASSLDRGFDEQYFGPGTRLTVT.